The 9 T cell receptor beta chains listed next were all sequenced from one sample in a study of cytomegalovirus exposure and HLA in healthy donors. Measured with immunoSEQ multiplex PCR; TCRdb has only the in-frame clones, and not every one. This sample has 150,000 or so clones; 90% occur once, and the top ten carry 6.2%. Sequenced sample: PBMCs. All receptors come from a woman in her twenties or thirties in good health and CMV-seropositive.

V and J are TRBV5-4 and TRBJ1-6, with D tentatively TRBD1 (5 bases). The CDR3 has 18 amino acids. V lost 0 bases and J 0 bases, leaving 13 bases between the germline ends. CDR1 is SGHNT and CDR2 is YYREEE in the germline V gene (reference sequence). The CDR3 spells CASSLAQAGGSYNSPLHF. Written as DNA, the CDR3 is TGTGCCAGCAGCTTGGCCCAGGCCGGGGGCTCCTATAATTCACCCCTCCACTTT.

The chain recombines TRBV11-2 with TRBJ1-1, with unresolved D. This CDR3 contains 14 residues. Germline V gene sequence: CDR1 SGHAT, CDR2 FQNNGV. V lost 4 bases, J lost 1 base, and 10 bases lay in between. The CDR3 nucleotides read TGTGCCAGCAGCTCACACAGAAAGAACACTGAAGCTTTCTTT. Its translation is CASSSHRKNTEAFF.

V gene TRBV5-1 combines with J gene TRBJ2-5; 9 nucleotides align to TRBD1. This CDR3 contains 15 residues. Per germline, CDR1 SGHRS and CDR2 YFSETQ. The ends lost 4 bases at V and 2 bases at J; junction bases unmatched: 6. The CDR3 DNA reads as TGCGCCAGCAGCCGGCAGGGGACAGGGCAAGAGACCCAGTACTTC. It is translated as CASSRQGTGQETQYF.

The V call is TRBV2, the J call TRBJ2-3; 8 bases agree with TRBD1. Germline lookup yields CDR1 SNHLY and CDR2 FYNNEI. J gave up 1 base and V 7 bases, and 7 bases lay outside the gene matches. This CDR3 has 15 amino acids. CDR3 residues: CASIGQGGRTDTQYF. CDR3 DNA sequence: TGTGCCAGCATCGGACAGGGAGGACGCACAGATACGCAGTATTTT.

The CDR3 sequence: CASSLGLGTGEETQYF. The DNA of the CDR3 is TGTGCCAGCAGCTTAGGCCTCGGGACAGGGGAGGAGACCCAGTACTTC. V gene TRBV5-6 combines with J gene TRBJ2-5; 10 bases are shared with TRBD1. V lost 2 bases to trimming and J lost 5 bases; unmatched junction nucleotides: 9. The CDR3 loop spans 16 amino acids. Germline V lookup: CDR1 SGHDT, CDR2 YYEEEE.

This clone was detected only a few times. The chain carries TRBV6-6 and TRBJ1-2; no firm D call. The germline CDR1 and CDR2 sequences are MNHNY and SVGAGI (reference sequence). Trimming cost V 8 bases and J 3 bases, with 7 bases left between them. The CDR3 is 11 residues long. The CDR3 bases are TGTGCCAGCCGGGATTACTATGGCTACACCTTC. The encoded protein is CASRDYYGYTF.

This sequence joins TRBV5-6 and TRBJ2-1; D remains ambiguous. Per germline, CDR1 SGHDT and CDR2 YYEEEE. V lost 4 bases and J lost 4, with 9 bases in between. This CDR3 spans 13 amino acids. The DNA for the CDR3 is TGTGCCAGCAGCCTGAGGCGTTACAATGAGCAGTTCTTC. It specifies CASSLRRYNEQFF.

The V call is TRBV5-3, the J call TRBJ1-5, with unresolved D. TRBV5-3 falls under the ORF class, with uncertain function. With 0 bases removed from V and 1 base from J, the gap between germline ends came to 14 bases. There are 17 residues in the CDR3. The DNA of the CDR3 is TGTGCCAGAAGCTTGGACCTTAGTCAGCGGAGCAATCAGCCCCAGCATTTT. Its translation: CARSLDLSQRSNQPQHF.

A single count supports this clone. The V and J genes are TRBV28 and TRBJ2-7; 11 nucleotides agree with TRBD1. This CDR3 has 15 amino acids. V lost 6 bases, J lost 3 bases, and 7 bases stayed unmatched. Germline V gene lookup returns CDR1 MDHEN and CDR2 SYDVKM. The chain's CDR3 is CASSAEGQGGYEQYF. The CDR3 DNA sequence: TGTGCCAGCAGCGCCGAGGGACAGGGGGGCTACGAGCAGTACTTC.